This record looks at one TCR beta chain sequence and its context. Its cognate antigen is unknown. Investigators reverse transcribed all isolated RNA, so they sequenced expressed TCRB transcripts. For naive, central memory and regulatory T cell samples, reads averaged around 3.6 million. Here immunoSEQ multiplex PCR was the method, and the copy in TCRdb shows in-frame clones only, minus some. The sample lists around 650,000 clones; roughly 12% were seen once. This entry belongs to a study of beta chain features in type 1 diabetes. Whole-study results and caveats: In all four CD4+ subsets, TCRB CDR3 length was significantly, moderately reduced in type 1 diabetes.

The CDR3 is 17 amino acids. The V gene lost 0 bases and the J gene lost 4 bases, with 19 bases spanning the gap. The germline CDR1 and CDR2 sequences are ENHRY and SYGVKD. The TCR originated in a young man with type 1 diabetes. The chain carries TRBV10-3 and TRBJ2-7; D is possibly TRBD2 (5 bases). Sequencing was carried out using naive CD4+ T cells from blood. This chain's CDR3 is CAISESEGRGPKYEQYF. DNA of the CDR3: TGTGCCATCAGTGAGTCGGAAGGGAGAGGACCTAAATACGAGCAGTACTTC.